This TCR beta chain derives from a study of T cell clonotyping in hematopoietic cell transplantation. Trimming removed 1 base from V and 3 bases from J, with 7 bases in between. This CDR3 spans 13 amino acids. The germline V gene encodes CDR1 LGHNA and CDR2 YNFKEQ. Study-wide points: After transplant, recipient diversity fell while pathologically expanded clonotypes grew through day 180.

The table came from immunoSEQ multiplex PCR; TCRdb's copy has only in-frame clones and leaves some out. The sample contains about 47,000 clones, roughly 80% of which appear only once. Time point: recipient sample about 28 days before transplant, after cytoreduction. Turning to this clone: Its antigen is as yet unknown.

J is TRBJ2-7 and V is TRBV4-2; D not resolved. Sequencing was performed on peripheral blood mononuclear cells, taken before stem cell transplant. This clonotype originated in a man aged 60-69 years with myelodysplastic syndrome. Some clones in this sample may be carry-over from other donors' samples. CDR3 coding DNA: TGTGCCAGCAGCCAAGCCCAAGGCTACGAGCAGTACTTC. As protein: CASSQAQGYEQYF.